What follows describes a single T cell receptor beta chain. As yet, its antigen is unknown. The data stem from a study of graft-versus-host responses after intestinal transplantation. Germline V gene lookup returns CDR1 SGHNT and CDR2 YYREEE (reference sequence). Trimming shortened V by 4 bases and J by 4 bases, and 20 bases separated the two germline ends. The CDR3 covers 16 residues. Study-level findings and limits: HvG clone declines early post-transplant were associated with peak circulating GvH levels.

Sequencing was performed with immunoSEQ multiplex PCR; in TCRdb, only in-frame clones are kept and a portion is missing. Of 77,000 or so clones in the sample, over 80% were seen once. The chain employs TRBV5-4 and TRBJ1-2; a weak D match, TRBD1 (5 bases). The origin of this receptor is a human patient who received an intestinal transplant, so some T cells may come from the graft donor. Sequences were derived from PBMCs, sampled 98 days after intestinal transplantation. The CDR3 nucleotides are TGTGCCAGCAGCCCAGGCGTGGACAATACAGGCTATGGCTACACCTTC. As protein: CASSPGVDNTGYGYTF.